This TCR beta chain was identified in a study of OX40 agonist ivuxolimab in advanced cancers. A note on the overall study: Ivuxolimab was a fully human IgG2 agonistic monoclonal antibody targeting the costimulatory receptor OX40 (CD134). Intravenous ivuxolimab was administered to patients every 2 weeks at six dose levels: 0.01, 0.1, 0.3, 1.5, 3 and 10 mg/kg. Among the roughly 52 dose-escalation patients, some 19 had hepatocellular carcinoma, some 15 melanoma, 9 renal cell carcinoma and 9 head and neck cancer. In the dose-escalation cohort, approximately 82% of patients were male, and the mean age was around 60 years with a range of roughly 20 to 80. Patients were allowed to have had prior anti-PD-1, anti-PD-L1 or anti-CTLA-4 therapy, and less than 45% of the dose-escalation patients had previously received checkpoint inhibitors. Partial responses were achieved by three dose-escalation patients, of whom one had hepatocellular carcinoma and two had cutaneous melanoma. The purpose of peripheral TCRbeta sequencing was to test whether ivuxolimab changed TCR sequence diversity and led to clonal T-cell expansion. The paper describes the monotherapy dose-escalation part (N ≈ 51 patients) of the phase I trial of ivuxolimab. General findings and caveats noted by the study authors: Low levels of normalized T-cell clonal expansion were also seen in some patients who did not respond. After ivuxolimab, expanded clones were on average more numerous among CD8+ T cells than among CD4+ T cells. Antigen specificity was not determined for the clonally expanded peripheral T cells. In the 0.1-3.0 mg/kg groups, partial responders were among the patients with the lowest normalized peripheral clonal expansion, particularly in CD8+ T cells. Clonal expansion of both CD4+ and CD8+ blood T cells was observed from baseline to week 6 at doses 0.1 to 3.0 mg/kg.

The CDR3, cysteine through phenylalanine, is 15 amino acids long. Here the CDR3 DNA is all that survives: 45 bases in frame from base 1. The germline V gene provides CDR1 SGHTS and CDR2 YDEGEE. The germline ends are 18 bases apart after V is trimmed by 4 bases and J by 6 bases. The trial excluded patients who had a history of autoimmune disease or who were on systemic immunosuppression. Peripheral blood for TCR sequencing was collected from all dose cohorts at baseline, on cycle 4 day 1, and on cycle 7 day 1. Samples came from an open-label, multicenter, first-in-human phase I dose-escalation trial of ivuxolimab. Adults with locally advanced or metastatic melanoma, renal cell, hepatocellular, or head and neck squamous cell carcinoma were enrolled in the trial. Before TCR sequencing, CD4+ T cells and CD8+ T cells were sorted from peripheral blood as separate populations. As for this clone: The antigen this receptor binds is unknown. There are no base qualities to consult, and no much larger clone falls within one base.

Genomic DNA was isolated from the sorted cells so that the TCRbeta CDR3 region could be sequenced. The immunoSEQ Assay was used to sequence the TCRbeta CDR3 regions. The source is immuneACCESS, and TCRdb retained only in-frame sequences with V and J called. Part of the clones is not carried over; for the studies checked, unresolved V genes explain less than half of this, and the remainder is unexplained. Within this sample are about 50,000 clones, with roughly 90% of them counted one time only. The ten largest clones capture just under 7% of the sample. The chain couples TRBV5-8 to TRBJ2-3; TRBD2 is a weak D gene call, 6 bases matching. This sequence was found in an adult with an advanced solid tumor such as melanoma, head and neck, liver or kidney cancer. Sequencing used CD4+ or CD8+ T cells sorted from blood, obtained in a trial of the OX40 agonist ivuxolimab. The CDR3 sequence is CASSRWSSGTDTQYF. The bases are TGTGCCAGCAGCCGCTGGAGCTCAGGGACTGATACGCAGTATTTT.